What follows are 13 T cell receptor beta chains derived from one specimen sequenced in a study of glioma-infiltrating T cells after dendritic cell vaccination. The table came from immunoSEQ multiplex PCR; TCRdb's copy has only in-frame clones and leaves some out. The sample yields 80,000 to 100,000 clones, 75% to 85% seen once. Material: blood, obtained before dendritic cell vaccination. Receptors were obtained from a human donor with glioblastoma.

The chain employs TRBV19 and TRBJ2-3, with 14 bases lining up with TRBD2. V was pared by 3 bases and J by 3 bases, with 2 bases of the junction left unmatched. This CDR3 contains 16 residues. Germline V gives CDR1 LNHDA, CDR2 SQIVND (reference sequence). The CDR3 region is CASSIGLAGGTDTQYF. DNA of the CDR3: TGTGCCAGTAGTATTGGACTAGCGGGGGGAACAGATACGCAGTATTTT.

This clone has just a few counts. V gene TRBV5-1 combines with J gene TRBJ1-4, with 8 positions matching TRBD1. CDR1 is SGHRS and CDR2 is YFSETQ in the germline V gene. The CDR3 spans 14 residues. V shed 4 bases, J shed 4 bases, and the junction held 3 bases outside the gene matches. DNA of the CDR3: TGCGCCAGCAGCCCGGACAGGGATAATGAAAAACTGTTTTTT. Translating it yields CASSPDRDNEKLFF.

The gene calls are TRBV10-3 and TRBJ2-2; D may be TRBD2 (7 bases). V lost 11 bases, J lost 7 bases, and 20 bases lay in between. The CDR3 is 14 residues long. Germline-derived CDR1 and CDR2 are ENHRY and SYGVKD. Here the CDR3 DNA reads TGTGCCCCCCAGGGGAGGGATGAGGGCGGGGAGCTGTTTTTT. The encoded protein is CAPQGRDEGGELFF.

The CDR3 sequence is CASSLRTLRRSSTGELFF. The CDR3 nucleotides are TGTGCCAGCAGCTTACGTACGCTGCGACGGAGTAGCACCGGGGAGCTGTTTTTT. The genes are TRBV7-6 and TRBJ2-2; no firm D call. CDR3 length: 18 amino acids. The germline CDR1 and CDR2 sequences are SGHVS and FNYEAQ. The V end was cut by 2 bases, the J end by 4 bases, with 20 bases between.

This chain uses TRBV6-1 with TRBJ1-2; unclear D gene. Per germline, CDR1 MNHNS and CDR2 SASEGT. Trimming shortened V by 7 bases and J by 4 bases, and 19 bases separated the two germline ends. The CDR3 is made up of 15 amino acids. The CDR3 nucleotides are TGTGCCAGCAAAAGGCTGGGTGAGGGTGGCTATGGCTACACCTTC. Protein product: CASKRLGEGGYGYTF.

The chain is built from TRBV18 and TRBJ2-1, with D possibly TRBD2 on 6 matching bases. The CDR3 consists of 16 residues. Trimming cost V 3 bases and J 2 bases, with 14 bases left between them. The germline V gene encodes CDR1 KGHSH and CDR2 LQKENI. The CDR3 protein is CASSPLYLATYNEQFF. The CDR3 coding sequence is TGTGCCAGCTCACCTCTTTACCTAGCGACCTACAATGAGCAGTTCTTC.

This chain links TRBV1 with TRBJ2-1; TRBD2, the table's D call, lacks a check against the DNA. TRBV1 corresponds to a pseudogene. The CDR3 is 15 amino acids. The CDR3 here is CTSSHIPGDYNEQFF. DNA of the CDR3: TGCACCAGCAGCCATATTCCCGGGGACTACAATGAGCAGTTCTTC.

This sequence joins TRBV5-1 and TRBJ2-1; D remains ambiguous. Germline-derived CDR1 and CDR2 are SGHRS and YFSETQ. The CDR3 is made up of 15 amino acids. The V end was cut by 4 bases, the J end by 4 bases, with 15 bases between. The DNA of the CDR3 is TGCGCCAGCAGCGTACTGACGGGTACGTACAATGAGCAGTTCTTC. Translating it yields CASSVLTGTYNEQFF.

This clone was found a few times. The J gene is TRBJ2-7, the V gene TRBV4-1, with TRBD1 identical over 11 bases. Trimming cost V 4 bases and J 3 bases; bases outside gene matches: 5. The CDR3 is 15 amino acids. The germline V gene encodes CDR1 MGHRA and CDR2 YSYEKL. CDR3 coding DNA: TGCGCCAGCAGCCTAGGGACAGGGGGGCTCTACGAGCAGTACTTC. It translates to CASSLGTGGLYEQYF.

The chain couples TRBV5-1 to TRBJ1-1, with TRBD1 identical over 12 bases. Trimming at V came to 4 bases and at J to 3 bases, leaving 7 bases not matched to a gene. Germline assignment: CDR1 SGHRS and CDR2 YFSETQ. The CDR3 is 16 amino acids. CDR3: CASSPGGTGGDTEAFF. The CDR3 region has the DNA TGCGCCAGCAGCCCAGGCGGGACAGGGGGCGACACTGAAGCTTTCTTT.

This clone was observed a handful of times. The chain carries TRBV18 and TRBJ2-2; maybe TRBD2 (7 bases). V lost 3 bases, J lost 3 bases, and 11 bases lay in between. The CDR3 consists of 15 residues. Germline lookup yields CDR1 KGHSH and CDR2 LQKENI. CDR3 DNA sequence: TGTGCCAGCTCACCTCGGGGGGCGGACACCGGGGAGCTGTTTTTT. This codes for CASSPRGADTGELFF. Full variable domain (rest looked up from reference TRBV18 and TRBJ2-2): NAGVMQNPRHLVRRRGQEARLRCSPMKGHSHVYWYRQLPEEGLKFMVYLQKENIIDESGMPKERFSAEFPKEGPSILRIQQVVRGDSAAYFCASSPRGADTGELFFGEGSRLTVL.

This chain links TRBV18 with TRBJ1-1, with 7 bases lining up with TRBD1. Germline V lookup: CDR1 KGHSH, CDR2 LQKENI. V gave up 1 base and J gave up 4 bases; unmatched junction bases: 9. The CDR3 runs 16 residues. As DNA, the CDR3 is TGTGCCAGCTCACCACAGGGGGACAGCCAGGGCACTGAAGCTTTCTTT. The encoded protein is CASSPQGDSQGTEAFF.

The gene calls are TRBV7-9 and TRBJ2-7; maybe TRBD2 (5 bases). Per germline, CDR1 SEHNR and CDR2 FQNEAQ (reference sequence). The CDR3 has 13 residues. V lost 3 bases to trimming and J lost 4 bases, with 10 bases between them. CDR3 DNA sequence: TGTGCCAGCAGCTTTGATACTAGTTACGAGCAGTACTTC. This sequence encodes CASSFDTSYEQYF.